One and the same sample provided the 30 T cell receptor beta chains below, sequenced in a study of siplizumab effects on memory and regulatory T cells. Only in-frame clones appear in the TCRdb table, and some are missing; sequencing was by immunoSEQ multiplex PCR. The profile shows under 110,000 clones, nearly 95% of them singletons. The specimen was non-Treg CD4+ T cells sorted from blood. The receptors come from a human donor in good health.

The V and J genes are TRBV5-1 and TRBJ2-3; a possible D gene is TRBD2 (6 bases). The germline V gene encodes CDR1 SGHRS and CDR2 YFSETQ. The length of the CDR3 is 15 residues. V dropped 0 bases and J dropped 6 bases, with 14 bases sitting between them. CDR3: CASSLDVAAGDTQYF. In nucleotides, the CDR3 is TGCGCCAGCAGCTTGGACGTAGCGGCGGGGGATACGCAGTATTTT.

The chain couples TRBV11-3 to TRBJ2-5, with D possibly matching TRBD1 (5 bases). Germline V gene sequence: CDR1 SGHNT, CDR2 YENEEA. There are 15 residues in the CDR3. The V end was cut by 5 bases, the J end by 2 bases, with 15 bases between. The CDR3 spells CASSPRGRGQETQYF. For the CDR3, the DNA is TGTGCCAGCAGCCCCCGTGGAAGGGGTCAAGAGACCCAGTACTTC.

The chain combines TRBV29-1 with TRBJ2-1; 8 bases are shared with TRBD1. Germline V gene sequence: CDR1 SQVTM, CDR2 ANQGSEA. This CDR3 is 18 amino acids long. Trimming removed 1 base from V and 1 base from J; junction bases left unmatched: 12. The DNA for the CDR3 is TGCAGCGTTGAAGGGGGATGGGTCGACAGGGGATCCTACAATGAGCAGTTCTTC. This gives the protein CSVEGGWVDRGSYNEQFF.

V is TRBV7-9 and J is TRBJ2-3, with D possibly matching TRBD2 (6 bases). Germline CDR1 reads SEHNR; CDR2 reads FQNEAQ (reference sequence). This CDR3 is 13 amino acids long. V lost 5 bases to trimming and J lost 9 bases, with 15 bases between them. CDR3 loop: CASSPPAAGTQYF. In DNA, the CDR3 is TGTGCCAGCAGCCCACCGGCCGCGGGAACGCAGTATTTT.

This chain joins TRBV5-1 and TRBJ2-2; TRBD2 matches at 8 bases. V was clipped by 6 bases and J by 1 base; unmatched bases: 8. Germline CDR1 and CDR2: SGHRS and YFSETQ. The CDR3 is made up of 16 amino acids. The CDR3 region is CASTRAAGGNTGELFF. The CDR3 nucleotides are TGCGCCAGCACGAGGGCCGCGGGAGGGAACACCGGGGAGCTGTTTTTT.

This clone has just one count. This chain links TRBV4-3 with TRBJ1-4; no definite D call. Trimming removed 6 bases from V and 8 bases from J, with 13 bases in between. Germline V gene sequence: CDR1 LGHNA, CDR2 YSLEER. This CDR3 has 13 amino acids. The CDR3 region is CASSRTSGEKLFF. For the CDR3, the DNA is TGCGCCAGCAGTCGTACCAGCGGGGAAAAACTGTTTTTT.

The chain carries TRBV19 and TRBJ1-5; 8 nucleotides line up with TRBD1. The CDR3 runs 15 residues. Trimming cost V 3 bases and J 6 bases; bases outside gene matches: 7. The germline V gene encodes CDR1 LNHDA and CDR2 SQIVND (reference sequence). The CDR3 DNA sequence: TGTGCCAGTAGTATCCGGCCAGGGGGCTTTCAGCCCCAGCATTTT. Amino acid sequence: CASSIRPGGFQPQHF.

This clone has only one observation. This sequence joins TRBV4-1 and TRBJ2-3; no firm D call. V dropped 1 base and J dropped 1 base, with 15 bases sitting between them. The CDR3 has 17 amino acids. Germline lookup yields CDR1 MGHRA and CDR2 YSYEKL. This CDR3 is CASSQGPGRSGTDTQYF. In nucleotides, the CDR3 is TGCGCCAGCAGCCAAGGCCCGGGTCGCTCAGGCACAGATACGCAGTATTTT.

The CDR3 protein is CASGSGGSYEQYF. The CDR3 bases are TGTGCCAGTGGGAGCGGGGGGTCCTACGAGCAGTACTTC. This chain connects TRBV9 to TRBJ2-7; 9 nucleotides line up with TRBD2. The length of the CDR3 is 13 residues. Germline trimming cut 8 bases from V and 1 base from J; bases unmatched to any gene: 4. CDR1 and CDR2 from the germline V gene are SGDLS and YYNGEE.

The genes are TRBV6-1 and TRBJ1-3; D may be TRBD1 (5 bases). Trimming removed 6 bases from V and 2 bases from J, with 11 bases in between. Germline V gene lookup returns CDR1 MNHNS and CDR2 SASEGT. CDR3 length: 14 amino acids. The CDR3 coding sequence is TGTGCCAGCAGCCTCGAGGGGCCTGGAAACACCATATATTTT. Protein sequence: CASSLEGPGNTIYF.

The V gene is TRBV6-5, the J gene TRBJ1-5; 8 nucleotides match TRBD1. The ends lost 5 bases at V and 7 bases at J; junction bases unmatched: 7. This CDR3 has 14 residues. The germline V gene has CDR1 MNHEY and CDR2 SVGAGI. CDR3 protein: CASSGTGGGQPQHF. The CDR3 nucleotides read TGTGCCAGCAGTGGAACAGGGGGGGGACAGCCCCAGCATTTT.

In its sample, this clone was seen once. The chain carries TRBV28 and TRBJ1-1, with D perhaps TRBD1 (5 bases). The CDR3 consists of 12 residues. The germline V gene encodes CDR1 MDHEN and CDR2 SYDVKM. The V and J ends lost 5 bases and 10 bases respectively, with 14 bases between them. The CDR3 bases are TGTGCCAGCAGTGGGACCAAAGTTGGAGCTTTCTTT. It is translated as CASSGTKVGAFF.

The rearrangement uses TRBV10-1 and TRBJ2-1, with D maybe TRBD2 (6 bases). Trimming removed 2 bases from V and 0 bases from J, with 8 bases in between. Germline V gene data show CDR1 as WNHNN and CDR2 as SYGVQD (reference sequence). The length of the CDR3 is 15 residues. CDR3 bases: TGCGCCAGCAGTGAGCGGGAGTTCTCCTACAATGAGCAGTTCTTC. Amino acids: CASSEREFSYNEQFF.

This clone was seen a few times. The rearrangement links TRBV10-3 to TRBJ1-5; D might be TRBD1 (5 bases). Trimming pared 3 bases from V and 2 bases from J, leaving 8 bases between. This CDR3 is 14 amino acids long. Germline V gene lookup returns CDR1 ENHRY and CDR2 SYGVKD. In DNA form, the CDR3 reads TGTGCCATCAGTGACAGGGTAGGCAATCAGCCCCAGCATTTT. Translating gives CAISDRVGNQPQHF.

A single count supports this clone. Written as DNA, the CDR3 is TGTGCCAGCAGCCGGGACAGGGGTTCTAACTATGGCTACACCTTC. Its protein is CASSRDRGSNYGYTF. The V and J genes are TRBV14 and TRBJ1-2; TRBD1 matches at 10 bases. J gave up 0 bases and V 4 bases, and 2 bases lay outside the gene matches. The CDR3 is 15 amino acids. CDR1 is SGHDN and CDR2 is FVKESK in the germline V gene.

The chain has TRBV9 and TRBJ2-3; TRBD2 matches 10 bases. The ends lost 0 bases at V and 3 bases at J; junction bases unmatched: 1. This CDR3 is built from 15 residues. Germline loops: CDR1 SGDLS, CDR2 YYNGEE. CDR3 nucleotides: TGTGCCAGCAGCGTAGAGGGACTAGCGACAGATACGCAGTATTTT. Protein product: CASSVEGLATDTQYF.

The rearrangement joins TRBV5-6 to TRBJ1-4; D not resolved. The length of the CDR3 is 11 residues. Deletions cut 2 bases from V and 11 bases from J, with 7 bases between. Germline V gene sequence: CDR1 SGHDT, CDR2 YYEEEE. The CDR3 is CASSFAGKLFF. The CDR3 DNA follows: TGTGCCAGCAGCTTTGCCGGGAAACTGTTTTTT.

The V call is TRBV21-1, the J call TRBJ1-1. TRBV21-1 is designated a pseudogene. The CDR3 is 15 amino acids. CDR3 DNA sequence: TGTGCCAGCAGCAAAGTAGGGGGGCGAGGAACTGAAGCTTTCTTT. Protein sequence: CASSKVGGRGTEAFF.

The chain is built from TRBV28 and TRBJ2-7; 8 bases agree with TRBD2. With 8 bases clipped from V and 0 bases from J, the junction kept 12 bases outside the gene matches. CDR3 length: 16 residues. The germline V gene encodes CDR1 MDHEN and CDR2 SYDVKM. CDR3 sequence reads: CASGVPGLANSYEQYF. DNA of the CDR3: TGTGCCAGCGGCGTACCCGGACTAGCTAACTCCTACGAGCAGTACTTC.

This chain connects TRBV27 to TRBJ2-7; D is unclear. V was trimmed by 5 bases and J by 0 bases, leaving 8 bases between them. CDR1 MNHEY and CDR2 SMNVEV come from the germline V gene (reference sequence). The CDR3 totals 13 residues. The CDR3 region has the DNA TGTGCCAGCAGTCCCCTCTCCTCCTACGAGCAGTACTTC. The encoded protein is CASSPLSSYEQYF.

The chain is built from TRBV5-4 and TRBJ2-7, with D perhaps matching TRBD2 (6 bases). V was cut by 1 base and J by 4 bases, with 15 bases left in between. The CDR3 covers 15 residues. Germline-derived CDR1 and CDR2 are SGHNT and YYREEE (reference sequence). CDR3 protein: CASSLRRDSPYEQYF. CDR3 in DNA: TGTGCCAGCAGCTTGAGGCGGGACTCCCCTTACGAGCAGTACTTC.

The chain joins TRBV7-2 to TRBJ1-2; unclear D gene. CDR1 is SGHTA, CDR2 FQGNSA, per germline. Trimming pared 5 bases from V and 6 bases from J, leaving 10 bases between. CDR3 length: 12 amino acids. The CDR3 region is CASSPTTDGYTF. The CDR3 DNA reads TGTGCCAGCAGCCCTACGACTGATGGCTACACCTTC.

V gene TRBV4-2 combines with J gene TRBJ2-3, with D maybe TRBD1 (6 bases). Looked up from germline, CDR1 is LGHNA and CDR2 is YNFKEQ. This CDR3 contains 17 residues. Trimming took 0 bases from V and 3 from J, leaving 16 bases between them. The CDR3 DNA is TGTGCCAGCAGCCAAGATTTGTCAGGACAGACTACAGATACGCAGTATTTT. Translating gives CASSQDLSGQTTDTQYF.

The rearrangement links TRBV5-1 to TRBJ2-1; D is possibly TRBD1 (7 bases). CDR1 is SGHRS, CDR2 YFSETQ, per germline. Trimming removed 4 bases from V and 7 bases from J, with 15 bases in between. This CDR3 has 14 amino acids. The CDR3 loop reads CASSHGAGGNEQFF. In DNA form, the CDR3 reads TGCGCCAGCAGCCACGGGGCAGGGGGGAATGAGCAGTTCTTC.

The chain employs TRBV11-3 and TRBJ1-4; no reliable D call. The CDR3 spans 15 residues. The germline V and J ends were trimmed by 3 bases and 0 bases, with 8 bases remaining between them. Germline CDR1 SGHNT, CDR2 YENEEA. The CDR3 sequence: CASSFLGTTNEKLFF. The DNA of the CDR3 is TGTGCCAGCAGCTTCTTAGGCACAACTAATGAAAAACTGTTTTTT.

The chain recombines TRBV19 with TRBJ2-5; tentatively, D is TRBD1 or TRBD2 (5 bases each). V was trimmed by 3 bases and J by 3 bases, leaving 14 bases between them. CDR1 is LNHDA, CDR2 SQIVND, per germline (reference sequence). The CDR3 has 15 residues. The CDR3 region is CASSIVGAGKETQYF. The CDR3 DNA reads as TGTGCCAGTAGTATTGTAGGGGCGGGCAAAGAGACCCAGTACTTC. Filled out from reference TRBV19 and TRBJ2-5, the complete variable domain reads DGGITQSPKYLFRKEGQNVTLSCEQNLNHDAMYWYRQDPGQGLRLIYYSQIVNDFQKGDIAEGYSVSREKKESFPLTVTSAQKNPTAFYLCASSIVGAGKETQYFGPGTRLLVL.

In nucleotides, the CDR3 is TGTGCCAGCAGCACAACCCTGAGGAGGTCCGGGGAGCTGTTTTTT. The encoded protein is CASSTTLRRSGELFF. This chain connects TRBV9 to TRBJ2-2; maybe TRBD2 (5 bases). The CDR3 covers 15 residues. V lost 4 bases and J 6 bases, leaving 16 bases between the germline ends. Germline CDR1 reads SGDLS; CDR2 reads YYNGEE. Combining the CDR3 with reference TRBV9 and TRBJ2-2 gives the whole variable domain DSGVTQTPKHLITATGQRVTLRCSPRSGDLSVYWYQQSLDQGLQFLIQYYNGEERAKGNILERFSAQQFPDLHSELNLSSLELGDSALYFCASSTTLRRSGELFFGEGSRLTVL.

V and J are TRBV6-5 and TRBJ2-2; 11 bases align to TRBD2. The CDR3 length is 13 residues. Germline lookup yields CDR1 MNHEY and CDR2 SVGAGI. CDR3 residues: CASGRARDGELFF. CDR3 sequence (DNA): TGTGCTAGCGGGAGGGCCAGAGACGGGGAGCTGTTTTTT.

The chain employs TRBV5-1 and TRBJ2-5, with TRBD2 matching over 7 bases. With V trimmed by 0 bases and J by 8 bases, 7 bases remained unmatched. This CDR3 comprises 14 residues. Germline V lookup: CDR1 SGHRS, CDR2 YFSETQ. CDR3: CASSLGLAAPTQYF. CDR3 DNA: TGCGCCAGCAGCTTGGGCCTAGCGGCCCCCACCCAGTACTTC.

The chain couples TRBV6-5 to TRBJ1-4, with D tentatively TRBD1 (6 bases). Germline V gene sequence: CDR1 MNHEY, CDR2 SVGAGI. Trimming took 6 bases from V and 7 from J, leaving 18 bases between them. The CDR3 contains 15 residues. For the CDR3, the DNA is TGTGCCAGCAGATTGAACAGGGCCAGTAGTGAAAAACTGTTTTTT. Its protein product is CASRLNRASSEKLFF.